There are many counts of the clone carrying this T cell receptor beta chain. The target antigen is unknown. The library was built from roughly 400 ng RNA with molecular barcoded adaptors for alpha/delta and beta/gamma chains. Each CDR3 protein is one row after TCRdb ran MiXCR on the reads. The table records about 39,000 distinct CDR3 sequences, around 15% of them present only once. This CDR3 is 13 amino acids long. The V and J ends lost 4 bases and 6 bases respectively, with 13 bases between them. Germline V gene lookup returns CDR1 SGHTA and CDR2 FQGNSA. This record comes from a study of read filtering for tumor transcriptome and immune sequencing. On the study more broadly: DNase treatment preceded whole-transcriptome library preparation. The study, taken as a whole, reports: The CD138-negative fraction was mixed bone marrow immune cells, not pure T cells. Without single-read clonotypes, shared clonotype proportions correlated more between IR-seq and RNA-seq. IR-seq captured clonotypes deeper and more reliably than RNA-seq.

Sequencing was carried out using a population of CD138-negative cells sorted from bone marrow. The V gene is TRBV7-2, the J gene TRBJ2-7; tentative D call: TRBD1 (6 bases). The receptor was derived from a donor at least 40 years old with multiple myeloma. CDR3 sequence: CASSSTGSGEQYF. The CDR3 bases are TGTGCCAGCAGCTCAACAGGGTCCGGCGAGCAGTACTTC. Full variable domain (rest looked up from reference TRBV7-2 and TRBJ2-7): GAGVSQSPSNKVTEKGKDVELRCDPISGHTALYWYRQSLGQGLEFLIYFQGNSAPDKSGLPSDRFSAERTGGSVSTLTIQRTQQEDSAVYLCASSSTGSGEQYFGPGTRLTVT.